These T cell receptor beta chains were read from a single sample in a study of cytomegalovirus exposure and HLA in healthy donors. TCRdb keeps only in-frame clones here, not all; method: immunoSEQ multiplex PCR. The profile covers 210,000 or so clones, with approximately 80% appearing a single time and 1.4% taken by the ten largest. What was sequenced was PBMCs. These receptors all stem from a girl between 10 and 17 years old in good health and CMV-seronegative. CDR3s leave out the opening cysteine and the closing phenylalanine or tryptophan. A D gene is named only where the DNA matches it firmly. Clone size is not always given. Where it is, it says once, few, many or a class for expanded clones.

j_gene: TRBJ1-1
abundance: NA
len: 17
v_gene: TRBV4-3
d_gene: TRBD1
CDR3aa: ASSRSPGQGGLKDTEAF

j_gene: TRBJ2-5
abundance: NA
len: 15
v_gene: TRBV4-2
d_gene: TRBD1
CDR3aa: ASRPGTGGSLQETQY

j_gene: TRBJ2-3
abundance: NA
len: 9
v_gene: TRBV19
d_gene: NA
CDR3aa: ASSIKATQY

j_gene: TRBJ1-1
abundance: NA
len: 9
v_gene: TRBV6-5
d_gene: NA
CDR3aa: ASSQGPEAF

j_gene: TRBJ2-3
abundance: NA
len: 14
v_gene: TRBV15
d_gene: TRBD2
CDR3aa: ATSLKLAGGTDTQY

j_gene: TRBJ2-3
abundance: NA
len: 10
v_gene: TRBV6-6
d_gene: TRBD2
CDR3aa: ASTGGADTQY

j_gene: TRBJ2-5
abundance: NA
len: 9
v_gene: TRBV2
d_gene: NA
CDR3aa: ASRALGTQY

j_gene: TRBJ1-2
abundance: once
len: 13
v_gene: TRBV28
d_gene: TRBD1
CDR3aa: ASSLSRGLRYGYT

j_gene: TRBJ2-5
abundance: NA
len: 11
v_gene: TRBV2
d_gene: TRBD1
CDR3aa: ASSQDREETQY

j_gene: TRBJ2-7
abundance: once
len: 11
v_gene: TRBV11-3
d_gene: NA
CDR3aa: ASSAGPAYEQY